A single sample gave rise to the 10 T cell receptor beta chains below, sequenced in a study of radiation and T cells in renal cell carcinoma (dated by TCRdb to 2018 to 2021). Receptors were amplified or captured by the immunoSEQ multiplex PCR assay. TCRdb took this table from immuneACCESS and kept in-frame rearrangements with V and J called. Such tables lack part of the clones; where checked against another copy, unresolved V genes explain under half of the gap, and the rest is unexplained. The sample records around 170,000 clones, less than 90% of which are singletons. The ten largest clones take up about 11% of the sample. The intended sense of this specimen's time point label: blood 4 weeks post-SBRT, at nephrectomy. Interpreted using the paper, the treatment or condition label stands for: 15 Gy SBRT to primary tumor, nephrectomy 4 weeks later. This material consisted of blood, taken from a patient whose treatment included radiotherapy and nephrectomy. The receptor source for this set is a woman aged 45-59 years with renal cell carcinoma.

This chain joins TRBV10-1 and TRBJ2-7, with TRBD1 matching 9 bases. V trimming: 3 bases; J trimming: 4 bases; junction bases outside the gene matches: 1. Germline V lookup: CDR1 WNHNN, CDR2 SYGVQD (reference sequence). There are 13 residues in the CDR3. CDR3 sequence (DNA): TGCGCCAGCAGTGAAGGACAGGGGTACGAGCAGTACTTC. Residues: CASSEGQGYEQYF.

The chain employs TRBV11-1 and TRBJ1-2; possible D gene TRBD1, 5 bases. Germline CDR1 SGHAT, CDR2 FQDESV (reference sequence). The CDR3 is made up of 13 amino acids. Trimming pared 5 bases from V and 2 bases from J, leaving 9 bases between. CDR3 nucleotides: TGTGCCAGCAGCCGGGACCCAAACTATGGCTACACCTTC. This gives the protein CASSRDPNYGYTF.

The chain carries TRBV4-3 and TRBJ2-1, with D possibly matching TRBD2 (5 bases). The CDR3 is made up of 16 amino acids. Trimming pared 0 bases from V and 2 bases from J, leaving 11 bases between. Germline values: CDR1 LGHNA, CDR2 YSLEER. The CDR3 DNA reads TGCGCCAGCAGCCAAGAAGCAGCGGCTACCTACAATGAGCAGTTCTTC. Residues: CASSQEAAATYNEQFF.

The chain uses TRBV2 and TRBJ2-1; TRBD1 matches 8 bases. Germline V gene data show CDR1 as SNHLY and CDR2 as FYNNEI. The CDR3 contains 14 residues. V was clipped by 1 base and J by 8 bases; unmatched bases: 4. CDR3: CASSEEQGAYEQFF. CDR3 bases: TGTGCCAGCAGTGAAGAGCAGGGGGCCTATGAGCAGTTCTTC.

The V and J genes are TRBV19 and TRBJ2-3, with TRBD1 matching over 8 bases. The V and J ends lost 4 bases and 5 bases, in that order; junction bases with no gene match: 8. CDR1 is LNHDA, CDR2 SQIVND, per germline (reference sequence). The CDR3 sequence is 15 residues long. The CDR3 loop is CASSKRQGPGDTQYF. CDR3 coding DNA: TGTGCCAGTAGTAAAAGACAGGGGCCCGGAGATACGCAGTATTTT.

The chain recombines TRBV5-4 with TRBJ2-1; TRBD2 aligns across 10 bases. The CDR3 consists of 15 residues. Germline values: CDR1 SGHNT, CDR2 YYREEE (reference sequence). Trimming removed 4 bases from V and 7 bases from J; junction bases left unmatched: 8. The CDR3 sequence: CASSPAGGYVNEQFF. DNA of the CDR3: TGTGCCAGCAGCCCAGCGGGGGGGTACGTAAATGAGCAGTTCTTC.

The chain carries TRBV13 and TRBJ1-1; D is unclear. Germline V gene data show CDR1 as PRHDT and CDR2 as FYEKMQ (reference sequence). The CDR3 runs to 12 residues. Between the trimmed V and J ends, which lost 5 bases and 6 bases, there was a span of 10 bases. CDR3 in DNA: TGTGCCAGCAGCATTGACGGAGCTGAAGCTTTCTTT. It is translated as CASSIDGAEAFF.

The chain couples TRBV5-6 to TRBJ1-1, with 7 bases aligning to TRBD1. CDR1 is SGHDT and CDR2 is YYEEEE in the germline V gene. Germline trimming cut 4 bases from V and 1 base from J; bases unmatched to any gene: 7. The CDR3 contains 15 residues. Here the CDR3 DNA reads TGTGCCAGCAGCCCTCGCCGGACAGGGAACACTGAAGCTTTCTTT. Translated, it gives CASSPRRTGNTEAFF.

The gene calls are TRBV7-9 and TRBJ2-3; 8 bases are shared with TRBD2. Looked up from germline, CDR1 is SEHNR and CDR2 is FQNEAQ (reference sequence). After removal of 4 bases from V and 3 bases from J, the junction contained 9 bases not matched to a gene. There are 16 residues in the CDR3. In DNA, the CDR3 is TGTGCCAGCAGCTCCTCGGGGGGGATGCCAACAGATACGCAGTATTTT. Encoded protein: CASSSSGGMPTDTQYF.

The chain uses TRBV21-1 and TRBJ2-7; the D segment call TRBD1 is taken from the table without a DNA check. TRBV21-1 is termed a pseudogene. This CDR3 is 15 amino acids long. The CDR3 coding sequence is TGTGCCAGCAGCATCCGGTACAGGGGTATCTACGAGCAGTACTTC. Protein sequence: CASSIRYRGIYEQYF.